This TCR beta chain was sequenced for a study of cytomegalovirus exposure and HLA in healthy donors. The CDR3 has 15 amino acids. CDR1 is MDHEN, CDR2 SYDVKM, per germline. V dropped 4 bases and J dropped 4; count of bases not matched to a gene: 8. PCR employed 60 Vbeta and 13 Jbeta primers. Assay used: immunoSEQ multiplex PCR; TCRdb lists only in-frame clones, some missing. The data contain roughly 110,000 clones, about 61% of them singletons. The chain joins TRBV28 to TRBJ2-7; 9 bases are shared with TRBD1. Sequencing used PBMCs. This clonotype originated in a man aged 18 to 35 in good health and CMV-seropositive. The CDR3 DNA is TGTGCCAGCAGTTCCCCGGGACAGGGACTATACGAGCAGTACGTC. Protein: CASSSPGQGLYEQYV.